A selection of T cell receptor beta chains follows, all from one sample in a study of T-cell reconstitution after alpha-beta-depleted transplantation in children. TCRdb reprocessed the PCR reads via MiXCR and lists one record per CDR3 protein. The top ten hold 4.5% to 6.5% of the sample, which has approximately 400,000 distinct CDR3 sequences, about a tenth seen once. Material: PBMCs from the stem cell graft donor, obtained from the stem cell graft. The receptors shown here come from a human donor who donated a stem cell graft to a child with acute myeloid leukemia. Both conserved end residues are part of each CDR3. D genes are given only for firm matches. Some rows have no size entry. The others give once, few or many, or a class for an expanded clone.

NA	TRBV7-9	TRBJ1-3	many	CASSLSPSSGNTIYF	TGTGCCAGCAGCTTAAGTCCGAGCTCTGGAAACACCATATATTTT
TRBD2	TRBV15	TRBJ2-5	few	CATSRDMAGGEETQYF	TGTGCCACCAGCAGAGATATGGCGGGGGGCGAAGAGACCCAGTACTTC
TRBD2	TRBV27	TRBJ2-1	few	CASSRLAGGNEQFF	TGTGCCAGCAGTAGGCTAGCGGGGGGGAATGAGCAGTTCTTC
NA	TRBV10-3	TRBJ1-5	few	CAVRRIGGRNQPQHF	TGTGCCGTCCGCCGGATAGGAGGGCGTAATCAGCCCCAGCATTTT
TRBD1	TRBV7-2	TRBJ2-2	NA	CASSFNRGSYTGELFF	TGTGCCAGCAGCTTCAACAGGGGGTCGTACACCGGGGAGCTGTTTTTT
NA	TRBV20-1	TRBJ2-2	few	CSAVDTTNTGELFF	TGCAGTGCCGTGGACACTACGAACACCGGGGAGCTGTTTTTT
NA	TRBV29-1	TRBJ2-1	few	CSVEGDRDFNEQFF	TGCAGCGTTGAAGGAGACAGGGACTTCAATGAGCAGTTCTTC
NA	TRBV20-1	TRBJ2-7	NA	CSARRPAGEQYF	TGCAGTGCCCGAAGACCGGCGGGGGAGCAGTACTTC
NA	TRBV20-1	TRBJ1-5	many	CSARGPTDQPQHF	TGCAGTGCTAGAGGCCCCACCGATCAGCCCCAGCATTTT
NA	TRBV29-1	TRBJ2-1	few	CSVRVMSNEQFF	TGCAGCGTGAGGGTAATGTCCAATGAGCAGTTCTTC
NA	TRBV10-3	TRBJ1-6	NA	CAISDQRQLNSPLHF	TGTGCCATCAGTGACCAGCGACAGCTAAATTCACCCCTCCACTTT
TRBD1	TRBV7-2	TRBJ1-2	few	CASRDRASVYGYTF	TGTGCCAGCAGAGACAGGGCTAGTGTCTATGGCTACACCTTC
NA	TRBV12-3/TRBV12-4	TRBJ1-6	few	CASSLFRDPPLHF	TGTGCCAGCAGTTTATTCAGGGATCCACCCCTCCACTTT
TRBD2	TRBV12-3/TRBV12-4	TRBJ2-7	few	CASSPQGLAGEGEYF	TGTGCCAGCAGTCCCCAGGGACTAGCGGGAGAAGGGGAGTACTTC
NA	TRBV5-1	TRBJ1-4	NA	CASSLDRPINEKLFF	TGCGCCAGCAGCTTGGACCGACCGATTAATGAAAAACTGTTTTTT
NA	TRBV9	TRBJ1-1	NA	CASSSDFMNTEAFF	TGTGCCAGCAGCTCCGATTTCATGAACACTGAAGCTTTCTTT
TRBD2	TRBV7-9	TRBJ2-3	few	CASSSTSEATDTQYF	TGTGCCAGCAGCTCAACTAGCGAAGCCACAGATACGCAGTATTTT
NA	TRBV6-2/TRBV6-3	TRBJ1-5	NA	CASSYGSEPQHF	TGTGCCAGCAGTTATGGATCGGAACCCCAGCATTTT
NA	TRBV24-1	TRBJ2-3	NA	CATGHGTSGDTQYF	TGTGCCACTGGACACGGGACTTCGGGAGATACGCAGTATTTT
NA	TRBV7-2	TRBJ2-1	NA	CASSLFPTNEQFF	TGTGCCAGCAGCTTATTCCCCACCAATGAGCAGTTCTTC
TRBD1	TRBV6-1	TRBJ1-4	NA	CASSEQGANEKLFF	TGTGCCAGCAGTGAACAGGGGGCGAATGAAAAACTGTTTTTT
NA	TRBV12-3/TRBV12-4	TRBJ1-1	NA	CASSFSTGRMNTEAFF	TGTGCCAGCAGTTTCTCAACAGGGCGGATGAACACTGAAGCTTTCTTT
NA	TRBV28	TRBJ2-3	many	CAIPGDTDTQYF	TGTGCCATCCCTGGGGACACAGATACGCAGTATTTT
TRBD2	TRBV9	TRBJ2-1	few	CASSVASTGTRGEQFF	TGTGCCAGCAGCGTAGCATCAACCGGGACTAGGGGTGAGCAGTTCTTC
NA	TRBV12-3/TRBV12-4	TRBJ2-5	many	CASTGPEETQYF	TGTGCCAGCACGGGGCCGGAAGAGACCCAGTACTTC
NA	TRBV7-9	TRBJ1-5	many	CASSLVGGAQPQHF	TGTGCCAGCAGCTTAGTAGGAGGGGCCCAGCCCCAGCATTTT